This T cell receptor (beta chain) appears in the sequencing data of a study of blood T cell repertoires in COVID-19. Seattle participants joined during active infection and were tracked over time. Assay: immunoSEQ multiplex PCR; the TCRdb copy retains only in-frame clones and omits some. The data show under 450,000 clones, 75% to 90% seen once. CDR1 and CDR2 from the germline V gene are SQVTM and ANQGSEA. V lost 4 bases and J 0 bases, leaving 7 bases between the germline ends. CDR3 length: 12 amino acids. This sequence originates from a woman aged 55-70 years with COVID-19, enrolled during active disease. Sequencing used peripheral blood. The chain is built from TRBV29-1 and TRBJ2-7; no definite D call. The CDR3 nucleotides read TGCAGCGTTGGCAGTCGCTCCTACGAGCAGTACTTC. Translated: CSVGSRSYEQYF.